The entry that follows covers one T cell receptor beta chain sequence. The clone's antigen remains unknown. The input lacks base qualities; no much larger clone sits a single base away. This entry is derived from a study of post-analysis software for immune sequencing data (dated by TCRdb to 2015 to 2017). Regarding the complete study: Relapsing-remitting, secondary progressive and progressive-relapsing multiple sclerosis were recorded as disease courses, and subtype annotation was lacking for some patients. The multiple sclerosis patient repertoires were compared with under 13 previously published healthy control repertoires from donors aged roughly 6 to 27 years. A subset of samples was prepared in parallel using single-end sample barcoding, then pooled and co-amplified after Illumina adapter ligation.

The library came from PCR. Sequencing was performed on an Illumina HiSeq 2500. To reduce PCR and sequencing biases, unique molecular identifiers were built into the TCR beta cDNA libraries. Per 1 to 10 million input T cells, roughly 0.5 million cDNA molecules were obtained, such that each molecule approximated one T cell. The patient libraries were prepared and sequenced using the same protocol as the earlier healthy control dataset. Within a given batch, samples were prepared together, multiplexed and sequenced on the same HiSeq lane. The authors' pipeline ran thus. Raw barcoded reads were processed with MIGEC, discarding single-read molecular identifier groups before consensus assembly and CDR3 extraction. VDJtools was used for post-analysis of the clonotype tables, with diversity normalized by down-sampling every dataset to the smallest sample size. In repertoire overlap clustering, CDR3 amino acid sequences, but not nucleotide sequences, were matched to correct batch-related cross-sample contamination. TCRdb applied fastp at Q25 and MiXCR to the public reads, then kept only in-frame beta chains. Entries that share a CDR3 protein sequence are merged under the most common genes and DNA. In this record, the V and J calls reflect TCRdb's handling and not the investigators' own analysis. The sample table holds 650,000 to 900,000 distinct CDR3 sequences, of which about 43% were seen once. The ten largest make up roughly 4.5% of the sample.

The paper as a whole reports these results and caveats: Direct clustering with F measure showed strong co-clustering of samples prepared in the same batch, prompting a batch-effect correction. Normalized Chao1 diversity was significantly lower in multiple sclerosis patients than controls, suggesting substantial peripheral T-cell clonal expansion. The multiple sclerosis patient group was slightly younger than the control group.

TCR beta repertoires were profiled from peripheral blood of about a dozen young patients with multiple sclerosis to demonstrate the VDJtools post-analysis software. The multiple sclerosis patients were children and adolescents between 6 and 15 years of age. The source of this sequence is a girl aged 5-17 years with multiple sclerosis. Sample: blood.

The CDR3 here reads CASAGQFGDEQFF. The nucleotide sequence reads as follows: TGCGCCAGTGCCGGACAGTTTGGCGATGAGCAGTTCTTC. The rearranged chain carries TRBV5-1 and TRBJ2-1, with TRBD1 perhaps the D gene, on 6 matching bases. The CDR3, cysteine through phenylalanine, is 13 amino acids long. Only the CDR3 DNA is retained, 39 bases long and in frame from the first base. CDR1 SGHRS and CDR2 YFSETQ were looked up in the germline V gene. V is pared back by 8 bases and J by 8 bases, with 17 bases lying between the germline termini.